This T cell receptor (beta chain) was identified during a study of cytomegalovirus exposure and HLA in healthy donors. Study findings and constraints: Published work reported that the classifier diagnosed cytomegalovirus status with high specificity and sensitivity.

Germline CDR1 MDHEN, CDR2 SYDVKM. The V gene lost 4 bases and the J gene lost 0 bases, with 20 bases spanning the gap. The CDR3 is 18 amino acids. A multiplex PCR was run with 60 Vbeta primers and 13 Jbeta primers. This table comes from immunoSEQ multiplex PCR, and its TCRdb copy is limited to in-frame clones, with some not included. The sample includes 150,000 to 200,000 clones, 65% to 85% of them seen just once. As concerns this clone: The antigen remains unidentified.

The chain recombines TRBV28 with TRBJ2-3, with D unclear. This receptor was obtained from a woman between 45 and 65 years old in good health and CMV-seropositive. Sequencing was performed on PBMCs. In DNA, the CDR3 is TGTGCCAGCAGTTCCGGAACCGAATCGACAAGTAGCACAGATACGCAGTATTTT. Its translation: CASSSGTESTSSTDTQYF. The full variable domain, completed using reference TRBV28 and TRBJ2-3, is DVKVTQSSRYLVKRTGEKVFLECVQDMDHENMFWYRQDPGLGLRLIYFSYDVKMKEKGDIPEGYSVSREKKERFSLILESASTNQTSMYLCASSSGTESTSSTDTQYFGPGTRLTVL.